This is a list of T cell receptor beta chains from one sample in a study of tumor-infiltrating lymphocytes in localized non-small cell lung cancer. Assay used: immunoSEQ multiplex PCR; TCRdb lists only in-frame clones, some missing. Here the sample spans several thousand clones, roughly 77% being singletons. The sequenced sample consisted of uninvolved lung tissue not adjacent to the tumor. These receptors were obtained from a human donor with non-small cell lung cancer. Both conserved end residues are part of each CDR3. D genes are given only for firm matches. Clone size is not always given. Where it is, it says once, few, many or a class for expanded clones.

d_gene	j_gene	v_gene	abundance	CDR3aa	CDR3nt
.	TRBJ2-5	TRBV6-5	.	CASSYSFSRRETQYF	TGTGCCAGCAGTTACTCATTTTCGAGGCGGGAGACCCAGTACTTC
.	TRBJ2-5	TRBV7-9	.	CASSPKGPETQYF	TGTGCCAGCAGCCCGAAGGGGCCGGAGACCCAGTACTTC
.	TRBJ1-4	TRBV5-3	.	CARSLVLEGTAPLDNEKLFF	TGTGCCAGAAGCTTGGTTTTAGAGGGAACAGCTCCTCTCGATAATGAAAAACTGTTTTTT
.	TRBJ2-7	TRBV4-3	.	CASSQARPPGHYEQYF	TGCGCCAGCAGCCAAGCCCGCCCACCGGGACACTACGAGCAGTACTTC
.	TRBJ2-3	TRBV30	.	CAWSVFPPDTQYF	TGTGCCTGGAGTGTATTTCCCCCAGATACGCAGTATTTT
TRBD2	TRBJ2-7	TRBV5-4	.	CASSRAGGLSYEQYF	TGTGCCAGCAGCCGAGCGGGAGGGCTTTCCTACGAGCAGTACTTC
.	TRBJ2-1	TRBV20-1	.	CSAIVYNEQFF	TGCAGTGCTATAGTATACAATGAGCAGTTCTTC
TRBD2	TRBJ2-5	TRBV5-1	few	CASSQYGTSGAETQYF	TGCGCCAGCAGCCAATATGGGACTAGCGGGGCAGAGACCCAGTACTTC
TRBD1	TRBJ2-3	TRBV2	.	CASSKGAGGGLDTQYF	TGTGCCAGCAGTAAAGGGGCAGGGGGCGGCTTAGATACGCAGTATTTT
.	TRBJ1-4	TRBV7-9	once	CASSHREKLFF	TGTGCCAGCAGCCACCGAGAAAAACTGTTTTTT
TRBD2	TRBJ2-2	TRBV28	.	CASSFPSGREGTGELFF	TGTGCCAGCAGTTTCCCTAGCGGGAGGGAGGGCACCGGGGAGCTGTTTTTT
TRBD2	TRBJ2-3	TRBV4-2	once	CASSGSGGGPDTQYF	TGTGCCAGCAGCGGAAGCGGGGGGGGGCCAGATACGCAGTATTTT
TRBD1	TRBJ1-6	TRBV19	.	CASSSLGQGVYSPLHF	TGTGCCAGTAGTTCCCTCGGACAGGGGGTATATTCACCCCTCCACTTT
.	TRBJ2-7	TRBV28	.	CASRQMTGSSYEQYF	TGTGCCAGCAGGCAAATGACAGGCAGCTCCTACGAGCAGTACTTC
.	TRBJ2-7	TRBV29-1	.	CSVVKGQTYEQYF	TGCAGCGTTGTTAAGGGGCAGACCTACGAGCAGTACTTC
.	TRBJ2-7	TRBV10-1	.	CASSSGVGVYEQYF	TGCGCCAGCAGTTCGGGGGTCGGAGTCTACGAGCAGTACTTC
.	TRBJ1-6	TRBV6-4	few	CASSVLFLGLYKKPPLHF	TGTGCCAGCAGTGTTCTCTTTTTGGGACTCTATAAAAAACCACCCCTCCACTTT
.	TRBJ2-3	TRBV29-1	few	CSVVAGAHSTDTQYF	TGCAGCGTTGTAGCAGGGGCTCATTCCACAGATACGCAGTATTTT
.	TRBJ1-1	TRBV5-5	.	CASTPQGWGTEAFF	TGTGCCAGCACCCCCCAGGGATGGGGCACTGAAGCTTTCTTT
TRBD1	TRBJ2-3	TRBV11-2	few	CASSFGQGSDTQYF	TGTGCCAGCAGCTTCGGACAGGGTTCAGATACGCAGTATTTT
.	TRBJ1-3	TRBV5-1	.	CASSWSGEAGNTIYF	TGCGCCAGCAGCTGGAGCGGGGAGGCTGGAAACACCATATATTTT
TRBD2	TRBJ2-1	TRBV19	once	CASSVGLAGGHNEQFF	TGTGCCAGTAGTGTGGGACTAGCGGGAGGGCACAATGAGCAGTTCTTC
TRBD1	TRBJ2-3	TRBV6-5	once	CASSYGGTGGIDTQYF	TGTGCCAGCAGTTACGGAGGGACAGGGGGAATAGATACGCAGTATTTT
TRBD1	TRBJ1-2	TRBV6-5	few	CASSYSTTGFYGYTF	TGTGCCAGCAGTTACTCAACGACAGGGTTCTATGGCTACACCTTC
.	TRBJ2-7	TRBV28	.	CASSTQGYEQYF	TGTGCCAGCAGTACCCAGGGGTACGAGCAGTACTTC
TRBD1	TRBJ2-1	TRBV19	once	CASSIGTGQGGNNEQFF	TGTGCCAGTAGTATAGGGACGGGACAGGGGGGTAACAATGAGCAGTTCTTC
.	TRBJ1-1	TRBV27	.	CASKLLDMNTEAFF	TGTGCCAGCAAACTCCTGGACATGAACACTGAAGCTTTCTTT
.	TRBJ2-5	TRBV19	.	CASSGGDRETQYF	TGTGCCAGTAGTGGGGGGGACAGAGAGACCCAGTACTTC
TRBD1	TRBJ1-2	TRBV6-5	few	CASRVGQGGGYTF	TGTGCCAGCAGAGTGGGACAGGGGGGAGGCTACACCTTC
.	TRBJ2-2	TRBV6-1	.	CATTGQSGTGELFF	TGTGCCACAACGGGTCAGTCCGGGACGGGGGAGCTGTTTTTT
TRBD1	TRBJ1-3	TRBV4-1	.	CASSQGTGSGNTIYF	TGCGCCAGCAGCCAAGGGACAGGGTCTGGAAACACCATATATTTT
TRBD1	TRBJ1-1	TRBV15	.	CATSRDPPLTGLNTEAFF	TGTGCCACCAGCAGAGATCCACCATTGACAGGGTTGAACACTGAAGCTTTCTTT
TRBD1	TRBJ2-1	TRBV6-5	few	CASSSRTGNNEQFF	TGTGCCAGCAGCTCAAGGACAGGGAACAATGAGCAGTTCTTC
TRBD2	TRBJ2-1	TRBV11-1	.	CASSVGLGINEQFF	TGTGCCAGCAGCGTGGGACTAGGCATAAATGAGCAGTTCTTC
TRBD1	TRBJ1-1	TRBV7-9	.	CASSLRQGPEAFF	TGTGCCAGCAGCCTAAGACAGGGCCCTGAAGCTTTCTTT
.	TRBJ1-1	TRBV28	once	CASSHPEGPSPEAFF	TGTGCCAGCAGTCATCCAGAGGGACCGAGCCCAGAAGCTTTCTTT
TRBD2	TRBJ2-1	TRBV25-1	.	CASRLTSGRVNEQFF	TGTGCCAGCAGATTGACTAGCGGGAGGGTGAATGAGCAGTTCTTC
.	TRBJ2-1	TRBV7-2	few	CASSSGPNEQFF	TGTGCCAGCAGCTCGGGTCCCAATGAGCAGTTCTTC
.	TRBJ1-1	TRBV18	.	CASSSEARNTEAFF	TGTGCCAGCTCATCGGAGGCCCGTAACACTGAAGCTTTCTTT
.	TRBJ2-1	TRBV15	.	CATSRSRVGAMNEQFF	TGTGCCACCAGCAGATCCCGGGTGGGGGCGATGAATGAGCAGTTCTTC
TRBD1	TRBJ1-5	TRBV30	.	CAWSDPPGGGNQPQHF	TGTGCCTGGAGTGACCCCCCAGGGGGCGGGAATCAGCCCCAGCATTTT
TRBD1	TRBJ1-4	TRBV27	.	CASSLTGADEKLFF	TGTGCCAGCAGTCTTACAGGGGCCGATGAAAAACTGTTTTTT
.	TRBJ1-3	TRBV9	.	CASSVEFSSGNTIYF	TGTGCCAGCAGCGTAGAGTTCAGCTCTGGAAACACCATATATTTT
.	TRBJ1-2	TRBV5-6	once	CASGRTAGGGYTF	TGTGCCAGCGGACGGACCGCCGGGGGAGGCTACACCTTC
TRBD1	TRBJ1-6	TRBV10-1	.	CASSVGQGYSPLHF	TGCGCCAGCAGTGTCGGACAGGGTTACTCACCCCTCCACTTT